This note documents a single TCR beta chain sequence. The sample comes from a study of cytomegalovirus exposure and HLA in healthy donors. Germline values: CDR1 PRHDT, CDR2 FYEKMQ (reference sequence). J was trimmed by 10 bases and V by 1 base; bases with no gene match: 9. This CDR3 is 17 amino acids long. The primer mix had 60 Vbeta and 13 Jbeta primers. Data came from immunoSEQ multiplex PCR; TCRdb stores just in-frame clones and leaves some out. Of around 120,000 clones detected, 60% to 80% appear once; the ten largest clones hold approximately 2.6%. The clonotype was recovered from a woman aged 60 to 75 in good health and CMV-seropositive. This rearrangement joins TRBV13 to TRBJ2-1, with TRBD2 matching over 14 bases. The sample was PBMCs. This chain's CDR3 is CASSLVGLAGGRSEQFF. CDR3 nucleotide sequence: TGTGCCAGCAGCTTAGTAGGACTAGCGGGGGGCCGATCCGAGCAGTTCTTC.